The clone carrying this TCR beta chain appeared many times. Antigen: not known. The sample is drawn from a study of T cells in Graves' hyperthyroidism and ophthalmopathy. Study findings and constraints: A model of 13 V-J pairs discriminated ophthalmopathy from stable hyperthyroidism.

The CDR3 is 15 amino acids. J lost 5 bases, V lost 4 bases, and 10 bases had no gene match. Per the germline V gene, CDR1 is MNHNS and CDR2 is SASEGT. Regions amplified from RNA transcripts were the TCR beta CDR3 regions. A set of HTBI primers served as the primers for a first-round RT-PCR of the TCR CDR3. From the multiplex PCR reads, TCRdb called clonotypes with MiXCR, one entry per CDR3 protein. The table shows hundreds of thousands of distinct CDR3 sequences, with approximately 14% occurring only once. Diagnosis relied on clinical symptoms, serum thyroxine and TRAb, thyroid ultrasound and orbital computed tomography.

The clonotype was recovered from a woman aged 18-29 years with Graves' hyperthyroidism that later progressed to Graves' ophthalmopathy. Sequencing used blood. This chain joins TRBV6-1 and TRBJ2-5; TRBD1 matches at 7 bases. The CDR3 DNA reads as TGTGCCAGCAGTGGACCAGGGGGTGATTCGGAGACCCAGTACTTC. It codes for CASSGPGGDSETQYF.